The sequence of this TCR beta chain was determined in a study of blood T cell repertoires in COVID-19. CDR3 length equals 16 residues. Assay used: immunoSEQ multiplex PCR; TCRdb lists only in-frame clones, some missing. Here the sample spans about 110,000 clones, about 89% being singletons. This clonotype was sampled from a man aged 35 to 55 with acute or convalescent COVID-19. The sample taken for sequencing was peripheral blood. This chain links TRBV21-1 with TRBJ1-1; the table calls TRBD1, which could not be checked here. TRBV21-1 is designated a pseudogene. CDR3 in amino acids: CASSLRSGQRGIEAFF. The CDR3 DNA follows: TGTGCCAGCAGCTTACGTTCGGGACAGAGGGGGATTGAAGCTTTCTTT.